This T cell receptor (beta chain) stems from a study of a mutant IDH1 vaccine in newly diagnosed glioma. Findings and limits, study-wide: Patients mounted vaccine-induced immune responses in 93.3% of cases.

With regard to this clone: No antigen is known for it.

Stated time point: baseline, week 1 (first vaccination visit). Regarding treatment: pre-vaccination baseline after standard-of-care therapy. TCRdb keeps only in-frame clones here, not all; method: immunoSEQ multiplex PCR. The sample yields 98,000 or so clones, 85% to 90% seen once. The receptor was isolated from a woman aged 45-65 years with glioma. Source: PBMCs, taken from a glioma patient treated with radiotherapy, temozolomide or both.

In DNA, the CDR3 is TGTGCCATCAGTGAGGTCGTCTACGAGCAGTACTTC. It specifies CAISEVVYEQYF. The chain links TRBV10-3 to TRBJ2-7; D is ambiguous. The CDR3 runs 12 residues. The germline V gene has CDR1 ENHRY and CDR2 SYGVKD. The V end lost 2 bases, the J end lost 3 bases, and 5 bases lay between the germline ends.